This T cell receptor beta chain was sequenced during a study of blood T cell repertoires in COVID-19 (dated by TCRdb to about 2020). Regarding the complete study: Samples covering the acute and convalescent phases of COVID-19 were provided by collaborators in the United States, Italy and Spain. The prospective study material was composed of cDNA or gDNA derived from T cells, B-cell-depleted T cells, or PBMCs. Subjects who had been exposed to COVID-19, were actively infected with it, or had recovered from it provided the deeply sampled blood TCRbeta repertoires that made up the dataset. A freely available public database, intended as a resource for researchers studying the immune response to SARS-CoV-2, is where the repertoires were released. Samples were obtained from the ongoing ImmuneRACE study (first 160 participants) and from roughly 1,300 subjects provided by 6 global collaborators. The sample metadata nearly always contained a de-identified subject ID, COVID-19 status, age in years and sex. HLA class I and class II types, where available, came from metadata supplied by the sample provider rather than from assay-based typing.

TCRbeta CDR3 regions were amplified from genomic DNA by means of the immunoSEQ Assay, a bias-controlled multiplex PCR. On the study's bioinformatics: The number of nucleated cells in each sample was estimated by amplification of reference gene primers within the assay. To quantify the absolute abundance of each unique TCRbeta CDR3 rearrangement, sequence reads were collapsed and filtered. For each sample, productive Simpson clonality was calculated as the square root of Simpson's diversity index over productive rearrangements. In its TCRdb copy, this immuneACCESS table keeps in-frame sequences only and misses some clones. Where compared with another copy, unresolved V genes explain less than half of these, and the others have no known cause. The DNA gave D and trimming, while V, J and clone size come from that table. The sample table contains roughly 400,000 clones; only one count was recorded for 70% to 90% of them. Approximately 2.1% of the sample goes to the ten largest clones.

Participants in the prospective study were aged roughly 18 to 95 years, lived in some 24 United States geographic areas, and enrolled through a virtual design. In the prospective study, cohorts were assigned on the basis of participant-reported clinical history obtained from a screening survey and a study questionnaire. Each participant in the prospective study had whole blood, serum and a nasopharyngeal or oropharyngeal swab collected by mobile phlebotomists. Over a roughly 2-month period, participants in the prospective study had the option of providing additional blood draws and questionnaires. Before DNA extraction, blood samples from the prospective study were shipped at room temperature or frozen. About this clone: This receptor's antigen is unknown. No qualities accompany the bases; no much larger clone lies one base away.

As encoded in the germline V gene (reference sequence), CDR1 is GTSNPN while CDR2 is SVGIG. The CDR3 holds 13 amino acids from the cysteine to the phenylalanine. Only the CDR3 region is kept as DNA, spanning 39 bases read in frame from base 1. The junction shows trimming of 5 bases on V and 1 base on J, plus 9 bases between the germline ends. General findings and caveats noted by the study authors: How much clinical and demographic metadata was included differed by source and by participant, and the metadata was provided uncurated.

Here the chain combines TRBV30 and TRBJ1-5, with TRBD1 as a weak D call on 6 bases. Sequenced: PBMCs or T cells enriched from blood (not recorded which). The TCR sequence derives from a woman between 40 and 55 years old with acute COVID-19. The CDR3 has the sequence CAWDTGSNQPQHF. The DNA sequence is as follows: TGTGCCTGGGATACAGGGAGCAATCAGCCCCAGCATTTT.